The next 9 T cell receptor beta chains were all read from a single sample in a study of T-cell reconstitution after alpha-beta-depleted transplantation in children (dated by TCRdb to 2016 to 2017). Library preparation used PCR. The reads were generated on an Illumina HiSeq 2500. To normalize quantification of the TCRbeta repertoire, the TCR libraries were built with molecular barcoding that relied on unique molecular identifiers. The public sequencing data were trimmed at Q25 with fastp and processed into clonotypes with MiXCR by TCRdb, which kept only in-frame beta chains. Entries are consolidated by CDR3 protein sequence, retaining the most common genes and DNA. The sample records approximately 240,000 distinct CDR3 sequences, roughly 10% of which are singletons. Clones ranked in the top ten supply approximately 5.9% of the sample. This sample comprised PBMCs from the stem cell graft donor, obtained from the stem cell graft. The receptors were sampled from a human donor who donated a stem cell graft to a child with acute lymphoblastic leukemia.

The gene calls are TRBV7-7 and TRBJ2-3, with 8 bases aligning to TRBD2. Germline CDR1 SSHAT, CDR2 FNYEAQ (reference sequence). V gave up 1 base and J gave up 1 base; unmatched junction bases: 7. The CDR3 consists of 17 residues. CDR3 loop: CASSLGGSGVGTDTQYF. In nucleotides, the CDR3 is TGTGCCAGCAGCTTAGGTGGTAGCGGGGTTGGCACAGATACGCAGTATTTT.

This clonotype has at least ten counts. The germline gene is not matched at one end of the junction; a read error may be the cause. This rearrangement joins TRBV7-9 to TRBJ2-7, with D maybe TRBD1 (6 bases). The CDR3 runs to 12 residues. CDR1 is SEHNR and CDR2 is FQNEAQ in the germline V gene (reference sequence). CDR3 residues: CASSLGDTHRTF. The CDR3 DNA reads TGTGCCAGCAGCTTAGGGGACACTCATCGGACATTC.

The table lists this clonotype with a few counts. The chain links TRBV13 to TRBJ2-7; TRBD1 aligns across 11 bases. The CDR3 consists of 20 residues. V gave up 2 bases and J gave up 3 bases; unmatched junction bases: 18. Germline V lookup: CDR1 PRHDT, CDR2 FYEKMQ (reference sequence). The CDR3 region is CASSLLGWGRRTGGGYEQYF. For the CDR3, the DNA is TGTGCCAGCAGCTTATTGGGTTGGGGTCGAAGGACAGGGGGCGGCTACGAGCAGTACTTC.

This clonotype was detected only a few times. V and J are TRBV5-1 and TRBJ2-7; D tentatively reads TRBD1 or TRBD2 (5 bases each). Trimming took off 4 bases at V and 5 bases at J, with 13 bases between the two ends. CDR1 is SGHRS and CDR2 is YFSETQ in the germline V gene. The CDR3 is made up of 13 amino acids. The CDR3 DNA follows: TGCGCCAGCAGCCCGCAGGGAGCGGACGAGCAGTACTTC. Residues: CASSPQGADEQYF.

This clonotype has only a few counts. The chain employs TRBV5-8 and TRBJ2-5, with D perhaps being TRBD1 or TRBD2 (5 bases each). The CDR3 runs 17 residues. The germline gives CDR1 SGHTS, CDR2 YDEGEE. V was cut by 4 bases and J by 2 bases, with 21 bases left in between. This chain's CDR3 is CASSPGTGSQGQETQYF. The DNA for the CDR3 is TGTGCCAGCAGCCCCGGGACGGGGAGCCAAGGGCAAGAGACCCAGTACTTC.

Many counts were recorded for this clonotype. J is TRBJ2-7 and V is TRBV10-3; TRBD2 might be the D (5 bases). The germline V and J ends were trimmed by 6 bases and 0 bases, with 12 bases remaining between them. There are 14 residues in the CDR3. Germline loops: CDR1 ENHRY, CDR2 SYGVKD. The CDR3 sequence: CAISPRGISYEQYF. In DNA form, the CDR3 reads TGTGCCATCAGCCCCCGAGGGATCTCCTACGAGCAGTACTTC.

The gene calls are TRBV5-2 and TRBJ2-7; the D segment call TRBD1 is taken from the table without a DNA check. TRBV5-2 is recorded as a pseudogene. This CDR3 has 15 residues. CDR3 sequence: CHCCLGTGGFDEQYF. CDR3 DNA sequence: TGTCACTGCTGCCTGGGGACAGGGGGCTTTGACGAGCAGTACTTC.

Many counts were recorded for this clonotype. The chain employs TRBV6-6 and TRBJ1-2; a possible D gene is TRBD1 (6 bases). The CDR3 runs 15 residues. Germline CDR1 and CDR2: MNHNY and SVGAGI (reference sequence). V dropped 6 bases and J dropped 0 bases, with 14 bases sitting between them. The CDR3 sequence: CASRRTGSPNYGYTF. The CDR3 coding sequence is TGTGCCAGCAGGAGAACAGGGTCGCCTAACTATGGCTACACCTTC.

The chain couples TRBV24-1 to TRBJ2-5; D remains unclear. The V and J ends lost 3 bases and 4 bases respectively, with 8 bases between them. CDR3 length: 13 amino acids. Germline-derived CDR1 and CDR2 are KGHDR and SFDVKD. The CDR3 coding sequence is TGTGCCACCAGTGATCAACCTCTAGAGACCCAGTACTTC. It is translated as CATSDQPLETQYF.